This entry concerns a single T cell receptor (beta chain). Antigen specificity is unknown. This entry belongs to a study of cytomegalovirus exposure and HLA in healthy donors. Study-level information: Earlier, 90 million to 140 million unique TCR beta sequences were recovered from approximately 180 million T cells by an analysis. Study outcomes and limitations: Reportedly, HLA-A and HLA-B alleles of most subjects were accurately predicted from TCR beta.

All donors participated as healthy donors of bone marrow. Vbeta (60) and Jbeta (13) primers were used in the PCR. Assay used: immunoSEQ multiplex PCR; TCRdb lists only in-frame clones, some missing. The sample lists about 150,000 clones; about 80% were seen once. CDR1 is SNHLY and CDR2 is FYNNEI in the germline V gene. This CDR3 spans 12 amino acids. With 11 bases removed from V and 7 bases from J, the gap between germline ends came to 15 bases. The origin of this receptor is a woman between 50 and 59 years old in good health and CMV-seropositive. The chain is built from TRBV2 and TRBJ1-3, with TRBD1 as a possible D gene (6 bases). Sequenced input: PBMCs. CDR3 DNA: TGTGCCGTAATCAGGGGTCCGAACACCATATATTTT. This encodes CAVIRGPNTIYF.